Sequencing of this T cell receptor beta chain was carried out in a study of CD8+ T cells in alopecia areata. Study at large: Patients in the treated group were given tofacitinib by mouth, 5 to 10 mg twice a day. Tofacitinib therapy took 6 to 18 months; 6 months off drug came after. General study findings and limits: The study also sequences resident alphabeta T cells of normal skin in scalp samples.

This clone was seen only a few times. What it recognizes is unknown. Extracted from the samples, RNA was reverse transcribed into cDNA to serve as the sequencing template. Assay used: immunoSEQ multiplex PCR; TCRdb lists only in-frame clones, some missing. Altogether more than 110,000 clones are present, about three fifths being singletons, with the ten largest covering approximately 6.5%. Peripheral blood and lesional scalp punch biopsies came from alopecia areata patients. CDR3 length: 13 amino acids. Between the trimmed V and J ends, which lost 5 bases and 2 bases, there was a span of 10 bases. Germline CDR1 SGHTA, CDR2 FQGNSA.

The genes are TRBV7-2 and TRBJ2-7; the D call may be TRBD1 or TRBD2 (5 bases each). This TCR was sampled from a human donor with alopecia areata. The material was CD4+ T cells sorted from blood, obtained at week 0. CDR3 nucleotide sequence: TGTGCCAGCAGCCCGGGACCCACCTACGAGCAGTACTTC. Protein sequence: CASSPGPTYEQYF.